This TCR beta chain came from a study of shared clonotypes between healthy human individuals. Unsorted samples, those not sorted, used 70 million to 95 million PBMCs for genomic DNA. A word on this clone: Its target is unknown. This is likely an artifact of a read error, given a far larger clone one base away.

General study points: Donor clonotype sharing was expected to depend on sequencing depth. Since donors were few, the genetic and exposure-history diversity represented was limited.

The assay used deep level. TCRdb keeps only in-frame clones here, not all; method: immunoSEQ multiplex PCR. Among some 530,000 clones listed, around 73% were seen once. The source is a woman between 40 and 50 years old in good health. Some clones in this sample may be carry-over from other donors' samples. Sequenced input: PBMCs.

The CDR3 is CAWRSAGEDTWELFF. In nucleotides, the CDR3 is TGTGCCTGGAGGAGTGCAGGGGAGGATACCTGGGAGCTGTTTTTT. The chain carries TRBV30 and TRBJ2-2; tentatively, D is TRBD1 or TRBD2 (6 bases each). CDR1 GTSNPN and CDR2 SVGIG come from the germline V gene (reference sequence). V lost 3 bases and J lost 9, with 20 bases in between. The CDR3 spans 15 residues.